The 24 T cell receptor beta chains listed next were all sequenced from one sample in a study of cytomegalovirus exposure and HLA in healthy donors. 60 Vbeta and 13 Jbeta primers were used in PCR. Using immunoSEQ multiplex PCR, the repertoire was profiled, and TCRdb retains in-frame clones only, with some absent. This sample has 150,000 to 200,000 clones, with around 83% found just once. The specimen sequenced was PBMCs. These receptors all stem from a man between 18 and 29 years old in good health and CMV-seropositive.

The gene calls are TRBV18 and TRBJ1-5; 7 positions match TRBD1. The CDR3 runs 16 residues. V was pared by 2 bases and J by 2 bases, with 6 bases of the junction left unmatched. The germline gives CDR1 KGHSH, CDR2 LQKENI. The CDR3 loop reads CASSPGQDFGNQPQHF. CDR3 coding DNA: TGTGCCAGCTCACCAGGACAGGATTTCGGCAATCAGCCCCAGCATTTT.

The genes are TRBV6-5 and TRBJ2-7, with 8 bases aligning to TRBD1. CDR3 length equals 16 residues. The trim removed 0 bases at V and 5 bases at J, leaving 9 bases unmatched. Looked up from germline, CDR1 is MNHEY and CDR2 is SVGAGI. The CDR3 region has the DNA TGTGCCAGCAGTTACTCGACAGGGGAAGTCTCAGACGAGCAGTACTTC. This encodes CASSYSTGEVSDEQYF.

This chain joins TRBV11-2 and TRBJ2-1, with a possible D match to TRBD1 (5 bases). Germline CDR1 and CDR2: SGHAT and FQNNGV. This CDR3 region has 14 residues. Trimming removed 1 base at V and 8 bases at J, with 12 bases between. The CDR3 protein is CASSLVSGKDEQFF. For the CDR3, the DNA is TGTGCCAGCAGCTTAGTATCAGGGAAGGATGAGCAGTTCTTC.

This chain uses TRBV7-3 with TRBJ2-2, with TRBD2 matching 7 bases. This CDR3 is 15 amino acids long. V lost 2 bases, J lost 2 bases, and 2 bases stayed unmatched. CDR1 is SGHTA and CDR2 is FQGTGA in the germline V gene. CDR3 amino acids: CASSLAGVNTGELFF. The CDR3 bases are TGTGCCAGCAGCTTAGCGGGGGTCAACACCGGGGAGCTGTTTTTT.

The CDR3 reads CASSVGTTYEQYF. The CDR3 region has the DNA TGTGCCAGCAGCGTTGGGACAACCTACGAGCAGTACTTC. This rearrangement joins TRBV9 to TRBJ2-5; D perhaps matches TRBD1 (6 bases). The DNA end is a closer match to TRBJ2-7, so the J assignment may be wrong. The CDR3 has 13 amino acids. The germline gives CDR1 SGDLS, CDR2 YYNGEE.

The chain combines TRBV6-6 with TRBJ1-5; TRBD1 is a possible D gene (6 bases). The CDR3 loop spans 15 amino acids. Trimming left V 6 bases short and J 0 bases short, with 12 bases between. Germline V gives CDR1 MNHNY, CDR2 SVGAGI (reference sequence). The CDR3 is CASRERQDSNQPQHF. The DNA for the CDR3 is TGTGCCAGCAGAGAAAGACAGGATAGCAATCAGCCCCAGCATTTT.

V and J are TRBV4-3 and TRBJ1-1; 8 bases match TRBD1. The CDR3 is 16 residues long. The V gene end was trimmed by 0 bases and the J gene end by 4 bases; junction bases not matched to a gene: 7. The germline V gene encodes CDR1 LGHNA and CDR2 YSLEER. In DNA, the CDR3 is TGCGCCAGCAGCCAAGACGGACAGGGAAGGCGCACTGAAGCTTTCTTT. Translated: CASSQDGQGRRTEAFF.

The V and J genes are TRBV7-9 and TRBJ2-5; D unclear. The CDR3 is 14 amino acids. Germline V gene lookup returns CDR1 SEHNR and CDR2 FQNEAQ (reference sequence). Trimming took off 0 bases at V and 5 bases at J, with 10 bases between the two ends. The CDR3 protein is CASSLAVESETQYF. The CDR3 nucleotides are TGTGCCAGCAGCTTAGCGGTGGAGTCGGAGACCCAGTACTTC.

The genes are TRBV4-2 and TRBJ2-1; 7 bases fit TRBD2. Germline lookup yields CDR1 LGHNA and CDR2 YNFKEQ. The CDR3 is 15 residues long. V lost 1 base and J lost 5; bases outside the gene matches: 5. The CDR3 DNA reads TGTGCCAGCAGCCAAGGCGGGGGACCCGACAATGAGCAGTTCTTC. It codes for CASSQGGGPDNEQFF.

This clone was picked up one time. The CDR3 protein is CASSLSSYNSPLHF. The CDR3 region has the DNA TGTGCCAGCAGCTTGAGCTCCTATAATTCACCCCTCCACTTT. The chain has TRBV7-9 and TRBJ1-6; D remains unclear. CDR3 length equals 14 residues. The germline V and J ends were trimmed by 3 bases and 0 bases, with 3 bases remaining between them. The V gene's germline CDR1 is SEHNR and CDR2 FQNEAQ (reference sequence).

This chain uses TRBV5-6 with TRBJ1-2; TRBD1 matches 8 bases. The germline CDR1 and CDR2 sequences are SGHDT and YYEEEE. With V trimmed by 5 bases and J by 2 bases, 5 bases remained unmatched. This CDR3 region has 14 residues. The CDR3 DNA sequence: TGTGCCAGCAGTGGACAGGGTGGGAACTATGGCTACACCTTC. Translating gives CASSGQGGNYGYTF.

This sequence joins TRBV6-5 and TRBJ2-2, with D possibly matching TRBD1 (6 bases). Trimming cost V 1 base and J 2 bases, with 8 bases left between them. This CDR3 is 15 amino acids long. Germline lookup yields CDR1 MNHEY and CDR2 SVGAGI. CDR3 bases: TGTGCCAGCAGTTACTTCAGGGGAAACACCGGGGAGCTGTTTTTT. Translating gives CASSYFRGNTGELFF.

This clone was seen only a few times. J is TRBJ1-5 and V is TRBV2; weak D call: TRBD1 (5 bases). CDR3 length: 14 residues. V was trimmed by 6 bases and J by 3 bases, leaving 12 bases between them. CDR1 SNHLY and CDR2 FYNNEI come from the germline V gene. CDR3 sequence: CASRREGNNQPQHF. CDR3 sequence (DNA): TGTGCCAGCAGGAGGGAGGGGAACAATCAGCCCCAGCATTTT.

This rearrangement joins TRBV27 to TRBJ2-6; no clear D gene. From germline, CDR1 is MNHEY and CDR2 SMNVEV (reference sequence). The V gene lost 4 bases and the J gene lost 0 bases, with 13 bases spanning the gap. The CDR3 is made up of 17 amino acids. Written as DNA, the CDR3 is TGTGCCAGCAGTTATGCAGGCTTTTCCTCTGGGGCCAACGTCCTGACTTTC. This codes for CASSYAGFSSGANVLTF.

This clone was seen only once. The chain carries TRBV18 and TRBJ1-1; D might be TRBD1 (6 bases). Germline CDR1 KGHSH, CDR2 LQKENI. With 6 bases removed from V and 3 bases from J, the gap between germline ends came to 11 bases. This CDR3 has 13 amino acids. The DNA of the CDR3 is TGTGCCAGCTCGGGCAACAGGGACACTGAAGCTTTCTTT. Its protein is CASSGNRDTEAFF.

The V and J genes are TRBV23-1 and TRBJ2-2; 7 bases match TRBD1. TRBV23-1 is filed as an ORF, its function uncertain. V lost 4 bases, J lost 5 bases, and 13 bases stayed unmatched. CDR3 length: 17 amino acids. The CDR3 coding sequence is TGCGCCAGCAGTCTCCCCCCCGGGACAGAGAGAACCGGGGAGCTGTTTTTT. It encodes CASSLPPGTERTGELFF.

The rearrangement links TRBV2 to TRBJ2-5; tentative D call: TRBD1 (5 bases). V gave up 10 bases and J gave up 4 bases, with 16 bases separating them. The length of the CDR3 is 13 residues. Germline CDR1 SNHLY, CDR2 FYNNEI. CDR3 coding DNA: TGTGCCACGCTCCTAGGCAGGGCAGAGACCCAGTACTTC. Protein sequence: CATLLGRAETQYF.

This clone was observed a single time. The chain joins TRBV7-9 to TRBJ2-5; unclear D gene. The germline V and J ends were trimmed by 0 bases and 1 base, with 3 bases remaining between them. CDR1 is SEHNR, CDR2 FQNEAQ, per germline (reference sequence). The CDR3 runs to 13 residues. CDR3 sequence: CASSLALQETQYF. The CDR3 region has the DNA TGTGCCAGCAGCTTAGCACTCCAAGAGACCCAGTACTTC. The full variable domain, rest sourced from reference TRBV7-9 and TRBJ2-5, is DTGVSQNPRHKITKRGQNVTFRCDPISEHNRLYWYRQTLGQGPEFLTYFQNEAQLEKSRLLSDRFSAERPKGSFSTLEIQRTEQGDSAMYLCASSLALQETQYFGPGTRLLVL.

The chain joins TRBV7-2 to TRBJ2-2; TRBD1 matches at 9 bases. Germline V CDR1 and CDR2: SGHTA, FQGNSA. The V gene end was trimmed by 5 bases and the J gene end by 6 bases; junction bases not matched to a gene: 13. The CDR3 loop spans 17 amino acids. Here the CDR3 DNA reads TGTGCCAGCAGCCCACCGGGACAGGGTCTGTTGTCCGGGGAGCTGTTTTTT. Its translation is CASSPPGQGLLSGELFF.

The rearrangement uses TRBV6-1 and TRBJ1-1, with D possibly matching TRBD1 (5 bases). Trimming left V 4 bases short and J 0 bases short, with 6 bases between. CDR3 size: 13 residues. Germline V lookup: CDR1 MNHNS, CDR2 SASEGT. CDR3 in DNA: TGTGCCAGCAGTGGGACATTGAACACTGAAGCTTTCTTT. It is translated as CASSGTLNTEAFF.

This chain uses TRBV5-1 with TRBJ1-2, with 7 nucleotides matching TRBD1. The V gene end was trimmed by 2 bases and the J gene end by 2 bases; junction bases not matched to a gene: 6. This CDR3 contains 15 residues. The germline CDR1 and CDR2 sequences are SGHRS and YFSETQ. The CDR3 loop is CASSLGQVGNYGYTF. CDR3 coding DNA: TGCGCCAGCAGCTTAGGACAGGTTGGAAACTATGGCTACACCTTC.

CDR3 loop: CASSEAWRGRGNEQFF. The CDR3 DNA reads TGTGCCAGCAGTGAAGCCTGGAGGGGGCGAGGCAATGAGCAGTTCTTC. The V gene is TRBV6-1, the J gene TRBJ2-1; D is possibly TRBD1 (7 bases). The CDR3 runs 16 residues. Germline CDR1 MNHNS, CDR2 SASEGT. With 0 bases removed from V and 6 bases from J, the gap between germline ends came to 15 bases.

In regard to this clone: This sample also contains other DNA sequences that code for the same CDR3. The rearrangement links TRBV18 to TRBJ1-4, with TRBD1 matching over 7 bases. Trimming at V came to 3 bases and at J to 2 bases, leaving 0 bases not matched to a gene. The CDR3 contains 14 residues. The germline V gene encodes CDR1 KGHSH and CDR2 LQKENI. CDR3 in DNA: TGTGCCAGCTCACCGGGACAGACTAATGAAAAACTGTTTTTT. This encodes CASSPGQTNEKLFF.

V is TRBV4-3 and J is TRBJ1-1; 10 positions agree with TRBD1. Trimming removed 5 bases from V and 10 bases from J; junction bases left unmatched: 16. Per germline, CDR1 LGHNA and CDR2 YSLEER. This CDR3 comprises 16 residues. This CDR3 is CASSTGPGQGTFGAFF. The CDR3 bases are TGCGCCAGCAGCACAGGACCGGGACAGGGGACGTTTGGAGCTTTCTTT.